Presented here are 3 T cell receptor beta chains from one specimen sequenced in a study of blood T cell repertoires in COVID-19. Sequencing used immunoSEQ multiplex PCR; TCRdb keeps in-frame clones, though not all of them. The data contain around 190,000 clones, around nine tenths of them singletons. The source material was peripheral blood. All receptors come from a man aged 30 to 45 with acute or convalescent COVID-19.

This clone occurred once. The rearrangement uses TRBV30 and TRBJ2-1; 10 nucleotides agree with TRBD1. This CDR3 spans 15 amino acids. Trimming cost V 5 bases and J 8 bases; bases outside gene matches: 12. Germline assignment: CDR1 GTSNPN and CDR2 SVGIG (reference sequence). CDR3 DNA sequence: TGTGCCTGGCAGTTTTTTCGGGACAGGGGCGATGAGCAGTTCTTC. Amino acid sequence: CAWQFFRDRGDEQFF.

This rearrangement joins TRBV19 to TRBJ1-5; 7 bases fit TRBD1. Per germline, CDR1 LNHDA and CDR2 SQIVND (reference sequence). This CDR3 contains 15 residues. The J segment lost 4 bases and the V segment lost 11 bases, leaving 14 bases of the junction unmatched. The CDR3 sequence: CASRGSRRQNQPQHF. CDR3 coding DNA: TGTGCCTCCAGGGGGTCCCGGCGACAAAATCAGCCCCAGCATTTT.

CDR3 sequence (DNA): TGCGCCAGCAGCCCGGGACTACCCACAGATACGCAGTATTTT. Translation: CASSPGLPTDTQYF. The chain combines TRBV5-1 with TRBJ2-3, with 7 bases identical to TRBD2. Trimming cost V 4 bases and J 2 bases; bases outside gene matches: 4. The CDR3 consists of 14 residues. Germline V gene lookup returns CDR1 SGHRS and CDR2 YFSETQ.